The clone carrying this T cell receptor beta chain was found a few times. The data were obtained in a study of cytomegalovirus exposure and HLA in healthy donors. Trimming removed 5 bases from V and 4 bases from J; junction bases left unmatched: 9. Germline CDR1 is SNHLY and CDR2 is FYNNEI. This CDR3 comprises 16 residues. The PCR used 60 Vbeta and 13 Jbeta primers. Profiling relied on immunoSEQ multiplex PCR, and the TCRdb table lists in-frame clones only, not all of them. The profile shows some 150,000 clones, approximately 87% of them singletons. The source material was PBMCs. V and J are TRBV2 and TRBJ2-1, with TRBD1 matching 9 bases. This receptor was taken from a man in his forties in good health and CMV-seronegative. CDR3 nucleotides: TGTGCCAGCAGTCTCACAGGGGGCGAAGGTTACAATGAGCAGTTCTTC. Translated, it gives CASSLTGGEGYNEQFF.